These 27 T cell receptor beta chains came from one sample sequenced in a study of blood T cell repertoires in COVID-19. Using immunoSEQ multiplex PCR, the repertoire was profiled, and TCRdb retains in-frame clones only, with some absent. The data show around 440,000 clones, around 88% seen once. Material: peripheral blood. The receptor set was obtained from a woman in her forties or fifties with COVID-19, enrolled during active disease.

V and J are TRBV6-5 and TRBJ1-6; possible D gene TRBD1, 6 bases. Germline V gene data show CDR1 as MNHEY and CDR2 as SVGAGI. The CDR3 runs to 15 residues. Trimming took off 2 bases at V and 10 bases at J, with 15 bases between the two ends. The CDR3 loop is CASSYIKGEGSPLHF. CDR3 sequence (DNA): TGTGCCAGCAGTTACATAAAGGGGGAGGGATCACCCCTCCACTTT.

This rearrangement joins TRBV24-1 to TRBJ2-3, with 7 bases fitting TRBD2. The V gene end was trimmed by 5 bases and the J gene end by 3 bases; junction bases not matched to a gene: 7. The V gene's germline CDR1 is KGHDR and CDR2 SFDVKD. The CDR3 runs 15 residues. CDR3 sequence reads: CATSGYPGGTDTQYF. The CDR3 DNA reads TGTGCCACCAGTGGGTATCCGGGGGGAACAGATACGCAGTATTTT.

The V gene is TRBV2, the J gene TRBJ1-1, with D uncertain. The germline V gene encodes CDR1 SNHLY and CDR2 FYNNEI. The CDR3 length is 14 residues. With 7 bases removed from V and 5 bases from J, the gap between germline ends came to 17 bases. The CDR3 DNA sequence: TGTGCCAGCACCCTTTTCTACCCCAGGACTGAAGCTTTCTTT. It is translated as CASTLFYPRTEAFF.

The chain couples TRBV10-1 to TRBJ1-4, with D maybe TRBD1 (6 bases). Germline CDR1 is WNHNN and CDR2 is SYGVQD (reference sequence). The CDR3 is 14 amino acids. Trimming removed 5 bases from V and 7 bases from J, with 14 bases in between. This CDR3 is CASSLGHEGEKLFF. In nucleotides, the CDR3 is TGCGCCAGCAGTTTGGGACACGAAGGTGAAAAACTGTTTTTT.

This clone has just one count. The J gene is TRBJ2-3, the V gene TRBV24-1, with TRBD2 matching 9 bases. This CDR3 spans 14 amino acids. V was pared by 9 bases and J by 2 bases, with 5 bases of the junction left unmatched. Germline CDR1 is KGHDR and CDR2 is SFDVKD. The CDR3 loop is CATASGTITDTQYF. DNA of the CDR3: TGTGCCACCGCTAGCGGGACCATCACAGATACGCAGTATTTT.

The chain has TRBV9 and TRBJ2-3; 8 bases are a match to TRBD1. Germline trimming cut 5 bases from V and 5 bases from J; bases unmatched to any gene: 4. Looked up from germline, CDR1 is SGDLS and CDR2 is YYNGEE. The CDR3 sequence is 13 residues long. CDR3 sequence reads: CASRGQGQDTQYF. The CDR3 DNA reads as TGTGCCAGCAGAGGACAGGGTCAAGATACGCAGTATTTT.

The rearrangement links TRBV13 to TRBJ1-3; TRBD1 agrees at 12 bases. V lost 5 bases to trimming and J lost 7 bases; unmatched junction nucleotides: 6. The CDR3 extends over 15 amino acids. The germline CDR1 and CDR2 sequences are PRHDT and FYEKMQ (reference sequence). CDR3 in DNA: TGTGCCAGCAGCGGCGGGACAGGGGGCGCGAACACCATATATTTT. This gives the protein CASSGGTGGANTIYF.

The rearrangement uses TRBV12-3 or TRBV12-4 and TRBJ2-7; D gene unclear. The V end lost 1 base, the J end lost 5 bases, and 6 bases lay between the germline ends. This CDR3 spans 12 amino acids. The CDR3 reads CASSLGQNEQYF. CDR3 nucleotide sequence: TGTGCCAGCAGTTTAGGGCAGAACGAGCAGTACTTC.

The sample holds one count of this clone. This sequence joins TRBV29-1 and TRBJ2-7, with 9 bases matching TRBD1. This CDR3 spans 15 amino acids. J gave up 6 bases and V 1 base, and 10 bases lay outside the gene matches. The V gene's germline CDR1 is SQVTM and CDR2 ANQGSEA. CDR3 in DNA: TGCAGCGTTGAAGCCCCCTACAGGGGGCAGGGCGAGCAGTACTTC. This translates into CSVEAPYRGQGEQYF.

The chain carries TRBV10-3 and TRBJ1-4; tentatively, D is TRBD1 (6 bases). CDR3 length: 15 residues. The germline gives CDR1 ENHRY, CDR2 SYGVKD. With 2 bases removed from V and 5 bases from J, the gap between germline ends came to 12 bases. This CDR3 is CAISEQPRGNEKLFF. As DNA, the CDR3 is TGTGCCATCAGTGAGCAACCGAGGGGGAATGAAAAACTGTTTTTT.

The sample holds a few counts of this clone. V usage is TRBV5-4 and J usage is TRBJ1-1; weak D call: TRBD1 (6 bases). There are 15 residues in the CDR3. V lost 4 bases, J lost 5 bases, and 18 bases lay in between. The V gene's germline CDR1 is SGHNT and CDR2 YYREEE (reference sequence). The CDR3 reads CASSRTQGPGTEAFF. The CDR3 DNA sequence: TGTGCCAGCAGCAGAACACAGGGTCCGGGGACTGAAGCTTTCTTT.

The chain uses TRBV3-1 (or the pseudogene TRBV3-2) and TRBJ1-2; maybe TRBD1 (5 bases). The germline V gene has CDR1 LGHDT and CDR2 YNNKEL (reference sequence). Trimming took 5 bases from V and 0 from J, leaving 19 bases between them. The length of the CDR3 is 17 residues. CDR3 sequence (DNA): TGTGCCAGCAGCTTAGACGGGGGACCCCTCACTAACTATGGCTACACCTTC. As protein: CASSLDGGPLTNYGYTF.

The V and J genes are TRBV9 and TRBJ2-1; tentative D call: TRBD1 (5 bases). The CDR3 has 15 amino acids. Between the trimmed V and J ends, which lost 4 bases and 4 bases, there was a span of 15 bases. CDR1 is SGDLS, CDR2 YYNGEE, per germline. CDR3 residues: CASSLGPGMYNEQFF. The CDR3 bases are TGTGCCAGCAGCCTCGGGCCAGGGATGTACAATGAGCAGTTCTTC. Full variable domain (remainder filled in from reference TRBV9 and TRBJ2-1): DSGVTQTPKHLITATGQRVTLRCSPRSGDLSVYWYQQSLDQGLQFLIQYYNGEERAKGNILERFSAQQFPDLHSELNLSSLELGDSALYFCASSLGPGMYNEQFFGPGTRLTVL.

The rearrangement links TRBV4-1 to TRBJ2-5; D gene ambiguous. CDR3 length: 15 amino acids. Germline V lookup: CDR1 MGHRA, CDR2 YSYEKL. Trimming cost V 0 bases and J 2 bases, with 10 bases left between them. The CDR3 loop reads CASSQDETTQETQYF. In DNA, the CDR3 is TGCGCCAGCAGCCAAGATGAAACTACGCAAGAGACCCAGTACTTC.

The CDR3 coding sequence is TGTGCCAGCTCACCTACGACAGGGGGCAATCAGCCCCAGCATTTT. This sequence encodes CASSPTTGGNQPQHF. The genes are TRBV18 and TRBJ1-5; 8 bases match TRBD1. Germline CDR1 reads KGHSH; CDR2 reads LQKENI. This CDR3 comprises 15 residues. The V and J ends lost 3 bases and 2 bases, in that order; junction bases with no gene match: 3.

This clone was found a few times. V usage is TRBV7-8 and J usage is TRBJ2-2, with 9 positions matching TRBD1. Per germline, CDR1 SGHVS and CDR2 FQNEAQ. This CDR3 is 20 amino acids long. J gave up 5 bases and V 0 bases, and 16 bases lay outside the gene matches. CDR3 sequence reads: CASSLAYLEWGQGRTGELFF. CDR3 bases: TGTGCCAGCAGCTTAGCGTATTTAGAGTGGGGACAGGGCCGAACCGGGGAGCTGTTTTTT.

The rearrangement links TRBV18 to TRBJ2-1; 10 nucleotides match TRBD2. The CDR3 contains 17 residues. The junction had 10 bases not matched to a gene; V was cut back by 5 bases and J by 3 bases. Germline V gene lookup returns CDR1 KGHSH and CDR2 LQKENI. Here the CDR3 reads CASSATPASGGYNEQFF. CDR3 sequence (DNA): TGTGCCAGCTCAGCGACCCCAGCTAGCGGGGGCTACAATGAGCAGTTCTTC.

The chain is built from TRBV3-1 (or the pseudogene TRBV3-2) and TRBJ1-1; 9 bases are shared with TRBD1. V lost 3 bases to trimming and J lost 10 bases; unmatched junction nucleotides: 3. Germline lookup yields CDR1 LGHDT and CDR2 YNNKEL (reference sequence). The CDR3 consists of 12 residues. The CDR3 spells CASSQGDRAAFF. CDR3 bases: TGTGCCAGCAGCCAGGGGGACAGGGCAGCTTTCTTT.

This chain connects TRBV3-1 (or the pseudogene TRBV3-2) to TRBJ1-6, with D possibly being TRBD1 (5 bases). The germline V gene encodes CDR1 LGHDT and CDR2 YNNKEL (reference sequence). Trimming took off 6 bases at V and 6 bases at J, with 30 bases between the two ends. The CDR3 is 20 amino acids. The chain's CDR3 is CASSPSPRTPTGRANSPLHF. CDR3 sequence (DNA): TGTGCCAGCAGTCCATCCCCACGTACTCCTACCGGCAGGGCTAATTCACCCCTCCACTTT.

J is TRBJ1-1 and V is TRBV28, with 8 bases that match TRBD1. J lost 7 bases, V lost 5 bases, and 15 bases had no gene match. This CDR3 comprises 16 residues. Looked up from germline, CDR1 is MDHEN and CDR2 is SYDVKM. For the CDR3, the DNA is TGTGCCAGCAGTCACAATGATGGGACAGGCCTGGGTGAAGCTTTCTTT. This encodes CASSHNDGTGLGEAFF.

This clone has just a few counts. The rearrangement joins TRBV5-1 to TRBJ2-3; 7 bases are shared with TRBD2. Unmatched junction bases numbered 4, after V lost 0 bases and J lost 3 bases. The germline CDR1 and CDR2 sequences are SGHRS and YFSETQ. The length of the CDR3 is 15 residues. The CDR3 bases are TGCGCCAGCAGCTTGGCGGGGAGGGGTACAGATACGCAGTATTTT. This translates into CASSLAGRGTDTQYF.

This rearrangement joins TRBV19 to TRBJ1-2; 9 nucleotides agree with TRBD1. Germline CDR1 reads LNHDA; CDR2 reads SQIVND (reference sequence). CDR3 length: 13 amino acids. V trimming: 5 bases; J trimming: 5 bases; junction bases outside the gene matches: 3. CDR3 nucleotides: TGTGCCAGTAGTGGGGGACAGGGATATGGCTACACCTTC. It yields the protein CASSGGQGYGYTF.

This clone has only a few counts. V and J are TRBV5-1 and TRBJ2-3, with D maybe TRBD2 (6 bases). Germline V gene sequence: CDR1 SGHRS, CDR2 YFSETQ. Trimming stripped 2 bases from V and 1 base from J, with 14 bases between. The CDR3 loop spans 16 amino acids. The CDR3 DNA is TGCGCCAGCAGCTTAAGTTCGCGGGGAGGCACAGATACGCAGTATTTT. This codes for CASSLSSRGGTDTQYF.

This clone is a singleton in its sample. The J gene is TRBJ1-5, the V gene TRBV5-1, with 12 nucleotides matching TRBD1. Per the germline V gene, CDR1 is SGHRS and CDR2 is YFSETQ. There are 16 residues in the CDR3. With V trimmed by 4 bases and J by 4 bases, 6 bases remained unmatched. The CDR3 nucleotides read TGCGCCAGCAGCCGTGGGGACAGGGGGCGGAATCAGCCCCAGCATTTT. Amino acids: CASSRGDRGRNQPQHF.

The gene calls are TRBV5-1 and TRBJ1-2, with a weak D call TRBD1 (6 bases). Between the trimmed V and J ends, which lost 4 bases and 5 bases, there was a span of 15 bases. The CDR3 length is 14 residues. Germline CDR1 SGHRS, CDR2 YFSETQ. The CDR3 bases are TGCGCCAGCAGCCCGTGGGACAACCGTTATGGCTACACCTTC. Translating gives CASSPWDNRYGYTF. Filled out from reference TRBV5-1 and TRBJ1-2, the complete variable domain reads KAGVTQTPRYLIKTRGQQVTLSCSPISGHRSVSWYQQTPGQGLQFLFEYFSETQRNKGNFPGRFSGRQFSNSRSEMNVSTLELGDSALYLCASSPWDNRYGYTFGSGTRLTVV.

This clone was detected once. V and J are TRBV5-4 and TRBJ1-6; perhaps TRBD1 as D (5 bases). Germline values: CDR1 SGHNT, CDR2 YYREEE (reference sequence). The CDR3 has 15 amino acids. V was cut by 2 bases and J by 8 bases, with 14 bases left in between. The CDR3 nucleotides are TGTGCCAGCAGCTTCGAAGGGGCCCCGGATTCACCCCTCCACTTT. Its translation is CASSFEGAPDSPLHF.

This clone was seen a single time. V usage is TRBV27 and J usage is TRBJ1-1; D may be TRBD1 (5 bases). Germline loops: CDR1 MNHEY, CDR2 SMNVEV (reference sequence). The CDR3 sequence is 13 residues long. V was shortened by 3 bases and J by 6 bases, with 11 bases between the two germline ends. CDR3 sequence: CASSFRARAEAFF. In nucleotides, the CDR3 is TGTGCCAGCAGTTTCCGGGCCAGGGCTGAAGCTTTCTTT.